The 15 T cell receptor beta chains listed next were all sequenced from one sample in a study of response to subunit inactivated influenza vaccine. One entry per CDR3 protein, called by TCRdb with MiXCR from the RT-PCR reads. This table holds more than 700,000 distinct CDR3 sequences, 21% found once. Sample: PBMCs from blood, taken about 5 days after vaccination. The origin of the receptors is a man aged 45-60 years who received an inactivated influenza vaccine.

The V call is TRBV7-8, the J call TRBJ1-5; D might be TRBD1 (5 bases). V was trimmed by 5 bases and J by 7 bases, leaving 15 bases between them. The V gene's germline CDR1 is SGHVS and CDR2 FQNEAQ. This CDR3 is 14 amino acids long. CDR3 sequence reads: CASSEGLKEQPQHF. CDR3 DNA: TGTGCCAGCAGCGAGGGACTCAAAGAGCAGCCCCAGCATTTT.

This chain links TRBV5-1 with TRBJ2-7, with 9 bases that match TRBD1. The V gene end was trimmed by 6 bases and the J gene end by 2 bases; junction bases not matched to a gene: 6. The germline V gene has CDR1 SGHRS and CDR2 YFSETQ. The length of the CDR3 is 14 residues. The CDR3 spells CASTPTGGTYEQYF. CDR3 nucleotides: TGCGCCAGCACCCCGACAGGGGGGACCTACGAGCAGTACTTC.

The CDR3 nucleotides are TGTGCCAGCAGCCCACGTGGCGGGACGGAGCTCACAGATACGCAGTATTTT. As protein: CASSPRGGTELTDTQYF. The chain employs TRBV7-8 and TRBJ2-3; perhaps TRBD2 as D (6 bases). V was shortened by 5 bases and J by 2 bases, with 20 bases between the two germline ends. This CDR3 contains 17 residues. Germline V gene lookup returns CDR1 SGHVS and CDR2 FQNEAQ.

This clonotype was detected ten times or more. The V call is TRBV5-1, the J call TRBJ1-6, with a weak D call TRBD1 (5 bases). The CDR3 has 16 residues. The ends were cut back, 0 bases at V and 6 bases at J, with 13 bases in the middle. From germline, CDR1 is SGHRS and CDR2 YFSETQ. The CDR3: CASSLEVTAINSPLHF. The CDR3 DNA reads TGCGCCAGCAGCTTGGAAGTGACAGCAATTAATTCACCCCTCCACTTT.

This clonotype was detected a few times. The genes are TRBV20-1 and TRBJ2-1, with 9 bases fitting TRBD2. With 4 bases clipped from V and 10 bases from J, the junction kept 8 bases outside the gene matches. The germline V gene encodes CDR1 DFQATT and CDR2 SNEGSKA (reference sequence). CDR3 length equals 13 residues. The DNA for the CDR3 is TGCAGTGCTACCCTTCCGCTAGCGGGAGAGCAGTTCTTC. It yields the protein CSATLPLAGEQFF.

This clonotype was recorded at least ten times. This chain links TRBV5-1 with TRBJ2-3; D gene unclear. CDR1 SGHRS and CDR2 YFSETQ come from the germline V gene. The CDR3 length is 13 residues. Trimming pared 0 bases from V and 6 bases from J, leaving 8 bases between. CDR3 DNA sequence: TGCGCCAGCAGCTTGGCCGGGCGGGATACGCAGTATTTT. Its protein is CASSLAGRDTQYF. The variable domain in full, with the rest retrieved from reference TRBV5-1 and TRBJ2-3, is KAGVTQTPRYLIKTRGQQVTLSCSPISGHRSVSWYQQTPGQGLQFLFEYFSETQRNKGNFPGRFSGRQFSNSRSEMNVSTLELGDSALYLCASSLAGRDTQYFGPGTRLTVL.

CDR3 nucleotides: TGTGCCAGCTCACCGCCAGGGACTAGCGGGAGAGAGGGCGCAGATACGCAGTATTTT. Protein product: CASSPPGTSGREGADTQYF. The rearrangement uses TRBV18 and TRBJ2-3, with TRBD2 matching 14 bases. This CDR3 comprises 19 residues. CDR1 KGHSH and CDR2 LQKENI come from the germline V gene. Unmatched junction bases numbered 12, after V lost 3 bases and J lost 4 bases.

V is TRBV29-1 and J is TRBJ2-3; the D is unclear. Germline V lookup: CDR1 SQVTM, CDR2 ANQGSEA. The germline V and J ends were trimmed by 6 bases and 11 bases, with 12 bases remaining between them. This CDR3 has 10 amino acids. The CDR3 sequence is CSVQTYMQYF. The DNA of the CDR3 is TGCAGCGTACAGACCTACATGCAGTATTTT.

The CDR3, as DNA: TGCAGTGCTAGAGATCTTGAGGGGTCCCTGATTTCACCCCTCCACTTT. It encodes CSARDLEGSLISPLHF. The chain joins TRBV20-1 to TRBJ1-6; possible D gene TRBD1, 5 bases. Per germline, CDR1 DFQATT and CDR2 SNEGSKA (reference sequence). The CDR3 is 16 residues long. V was clipped by 0 bases and J by 9 bases, with 18 bases between them.

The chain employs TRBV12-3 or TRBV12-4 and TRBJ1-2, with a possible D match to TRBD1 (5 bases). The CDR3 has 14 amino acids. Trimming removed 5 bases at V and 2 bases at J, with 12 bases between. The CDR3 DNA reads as TGTGCCAGCAGTCCGAAGGGGTTCAACTATGGCTACACCTTC. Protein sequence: CASSPKGFNYGYTF.

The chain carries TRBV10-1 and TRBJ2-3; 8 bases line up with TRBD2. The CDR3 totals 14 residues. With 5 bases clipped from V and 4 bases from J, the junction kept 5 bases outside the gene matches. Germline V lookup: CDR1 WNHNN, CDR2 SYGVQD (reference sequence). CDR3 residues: CASSIAGGPDTQYF. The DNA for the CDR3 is TGCGCCAGCAGTATTGCGGGGGGACCAGATACGCAGTATTTT.

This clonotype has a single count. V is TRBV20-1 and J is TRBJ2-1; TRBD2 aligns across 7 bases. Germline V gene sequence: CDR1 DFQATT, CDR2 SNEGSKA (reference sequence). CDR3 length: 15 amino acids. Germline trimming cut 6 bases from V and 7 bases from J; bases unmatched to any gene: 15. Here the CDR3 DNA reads TGCAGTGCGCGGGACGGTTTGAGGCGGGGGAATGAGCAGTTCTTC. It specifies CSARDGLRRGNEQFF.

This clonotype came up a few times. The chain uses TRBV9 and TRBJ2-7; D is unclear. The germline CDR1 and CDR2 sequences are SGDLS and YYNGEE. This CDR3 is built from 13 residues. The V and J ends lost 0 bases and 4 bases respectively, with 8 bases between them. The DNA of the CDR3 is TGTGCCAGCAGCGTAGGTGACGGGTACGAGCAGTACTTC. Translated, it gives CASSVGDGYEQYF.

This chain's CDR3 is CASSLIAGEGQYF. CDR3 in DNA: TGTGCCAGCAGCTTAATTGCGGGAGAGGGGCAGTACTTC. The chain recombines TRBV7-3 with TRBJ2-7; 7 nucleotides agree with TRBD2. The trim removed 1 base at V and 9 bases at J, leaving 6 bases unmatched. The CDR3 spans 13 residues. Germline loops: CDR1 SGHTA, CDR2 FQGTGA.

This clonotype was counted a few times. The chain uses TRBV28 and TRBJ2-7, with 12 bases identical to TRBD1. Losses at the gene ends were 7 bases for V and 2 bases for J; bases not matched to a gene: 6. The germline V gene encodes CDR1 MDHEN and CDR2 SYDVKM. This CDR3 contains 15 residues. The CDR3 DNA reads TGTGCCAGCACGAGGGGACAGGGGGCCCCCTACGAGCAGTACTTC. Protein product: CASTRGQGAPYEQYF.